This T cell receptor beta chain was retrieved from a study of pediatric ulcerative colitis. One to two pinch biopsies were taken from the rectum during colonoscopy. This was a survey-level run. The repertoire was sequenced with immunoSEQ multiplex PCR; TCRdb's copy has only in-frame clones and lacks some. The table includes 18,000 or so clones, 74% detected once. The CDR3 is 11 residues long. Germline CDR1 reads SQVTM; CDR2 reads ANQGSEA. Losses at the gene ends were 8 bases for V and 6 bases for J; bases not matched to a gene: 5. The gene calls are TRBV29-1 and TRBJ2-7, with 9 nucleotides matching TRBD1. This TCR came from a boy younger than 18 with moderate ulcerative colitis. Material for sequencing was gut tissue. CDR3 region: CSSNRGPEQYF. The CDR3 DNA follows: TGCAGCTCCAACAGGGGGCCCGAGCAGTACTTC.